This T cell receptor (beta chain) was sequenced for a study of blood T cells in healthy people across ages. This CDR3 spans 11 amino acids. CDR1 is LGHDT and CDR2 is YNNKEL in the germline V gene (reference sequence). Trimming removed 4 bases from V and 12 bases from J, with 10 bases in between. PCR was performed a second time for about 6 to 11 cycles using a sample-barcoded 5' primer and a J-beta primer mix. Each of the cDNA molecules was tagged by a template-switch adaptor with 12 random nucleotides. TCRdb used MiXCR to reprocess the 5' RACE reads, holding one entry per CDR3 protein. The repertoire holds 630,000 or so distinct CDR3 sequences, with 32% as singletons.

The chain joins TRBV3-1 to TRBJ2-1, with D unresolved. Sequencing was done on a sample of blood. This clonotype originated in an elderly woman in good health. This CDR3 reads CASSRGGWQFF. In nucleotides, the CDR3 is TGTGCCAGCAGCCGGGGTGGTTGGCAGTTCTTC.